The 10 T cell receptor beta chains given below trace back to one sample, sequenced in a study of blood T cell repertoires in COVID-19. Profiling relied on immunoSEQ multiplex PCR, and the TCRdb table lists in-frame clones only, not all of them. The sample has some 250,000 clones, 88% seen once. Sequencing used peripheral blood. The receptors shown here come from a woman in her forties who had recovered from COVID-19.

CDR3 in DNA: TGCGCCAGCAGCTTCGCGGGACTAGGGGCAGATACGCAGTATTTT. It codes for CASSFAGLGADTQYF. The V call is TRBV5-1, the J call TRBJ2-3, with 8 bases lining up with TRBD2. Germline-derived CDR1 and CDR2 are SGHRS and YFSETQ. There are 15 residues in the CDR3. With 2 bases clipped from V and 4 bases from J, the junction kept 6 bases outside the gene matches. The whole variable domain, filled in from reference TRBV5-1 and TRBJ2-3, reads KAGVTQTPRYLIKTRGQQVTLSCSPISGHRSVSWYQQTPGQGLQFLFEYFSETQRNKGNFPGRFSGRQFSNSRSEMNVSTLELGDSALYLCASSFAGLGADTQYFGPGTRLTVL.

The CDR3 nucleotides are TGTGCCTGGAGTCCCGGTCTCCACGAGCAGTACTTC. Encoded protein: CAWSPGLHEQYF. The chain links TRBV30 to TRBJ2-7; D ambiguous. The V and J ends lost 2 bases and 5 bases respectively, with 10 bases between them. The CDR3 runs to 12 residues. CDR1 is GTSNPN, CDR2 SVGIG, per germline (reference sequence).

The rearrangement links TRBV30 to TRBJ1-6, with a possible D match to TRBD1 (5 bases). The V end lost 0 bases, the J end lost 9 bases, and 15 bases lay between the germline ends. The V gene's germline CDR1 is GTSNPN and CDR2 SVGIG (reference sequence). This CDR3 has 15 amino acids. The CDR3 is CAWSVGDGRGSPLHF. DNA of the CDR3: TGTGCCTGGAGTGTAGGTGACGGGAGGGGTTCACCCCTCCACTTT. The variable domain in full, with the rest retrieved from reference TRBV30 and TRBJ1-6, is SQTIHQWPATLVQPVGSPLSLECTVEGTSNPNLYWYRQAAGRGLQLLFYSVGIGQISSEVPQNLSASRPQDRQFILSSKKLLLSDSGFYLCAWSVGDGRGSPLHFGNGTRLTVT.

A remark on this clone: In the same sample, other DNA sequences code for this CDR3. This chain connects TRBV4-3 to TRBJ1-2; maybe TRBD1 (6 bases). Germline CDR1 is LGHNA and CDR2 is YSLEER. The CDR3 contains 14 residues. V gave up 0 bases and J gave up 8 bases, with 13 bases separating them. Written as DNA, the CDR3 is TGCGCCAGCAGCCAAGACAGGGGCAGGGACGGCTACACCTTC. Amino acid sequence: CASSQDRGRDGYTF.

J is TRBJ2-3 and V is TRBV5-4, with D perhaps TRBD2 (6 bases). This CDR3 region has 15 residues. The ends were cut back, 0 bases at V and 6 bases at J, with 14 bases in the middle. CDR1 SGHNT and CDR2 YYREEE come from the germline V gene (reference sequence). The CDR3 spells CASSLGRRDPDTQYF. The CDR3 DNA reads TGTGCCAGCAGCTTGGGGCGGCGGGATCCGGATACGCAGTATTTT.

The rearrangement joins TRBV7-3 to TRBJ2-3, with 15 bases fitting TRBD2. CDR1 is SGHTA, CDR2 FQGTGA, per germline. J lost 4 bases, V lost 2 bases, and 10 bases had no gene match. The CDR3 spans 19 residues. CDR3 nucleotide sequence: TGTGCCAGCAGCTTACTCCCAGGACTAGCGGGAGGGCCCTCAGATACGCAGTATTTT. It translates to CASSLLPGLAGGPSDTQYF. The full variable domain, completed using reference TRBV7-3 and TRBJ2-3, is GAGVSQTPSNKVTEKGKYVELRCDPISGHTALYWYRQSLGQGPEFLIYFQGTGAADDSGLPNDRFFAVRPEGSVSTLKIQRTERGDSAVYLCASSLLPGLAGGPSDTQYFGPGTRLTVL.

A word on this clone: The junction departs from the called germline gene at one end, perhaps through a read error. This rearrangement joins TRBV19 to TRBJ2-1; 10 positions match TRBD2. CDR1 and CDR2 from the germline V gene are LNHDA and SQIVND (reference sequence). The CDR3 sequence is 17 residues long. The CDR3, as DNA: TGTGCCAGTAGTCTAGAAGTAGCGGGAGGATTATACAATGAGCAGTTCTTC. Translated: CASSLEVAGGLYNEQFF.

J is TRBJ2-2 and V is TRBV14; no clear D gene. V lost 3 bases and J 0 bases, leaving 8 bases between the germline ends. This CDR3 region has 15 residues. The germline V gene encodes CDR1 SGHDN and CDR2 FVKESK. CDR3 sequence (DNA): TGTGCCAGCAGCCAGGGCAACCCGAACACCGGGGAGCTGTTTTTT. Protein product: CASSQGNPNTGELFF.

This sequence joins TRBV3-1 (or the pseudogene TRBV3-2) and TRBJ2-7; 10 bases fit TRBD2. The CDR3 runs to 15 residues. The J segment lost 4 bases and the V segment lost 1 base, leaving 4 bases of the junction unmatched. Germline CDR1 and CDR2: LGHDT and YNNKEL (reference sequence). CDR3 sequence: CASSQVASGSYEQYF. CDR3 sequence (DNA): TGTGCCAGCAGCCAAGTGGCTAGCGGGAGTTACGAGCAGTACTTC.

In its sample, this clone was seen once. The chain combines TRBV5-5 with TRBJ2-5, with 7 bases identical to TRBD2. The V gene's germline CDR1 is SGHKS and CDR2 YYEKEE (reference sequence). This CDR3 is built from 16 residues. J lost 2 bases, V lost 3 bases, and 10 bases had no gene match. In nucleotides, the CDR3 is TGTGCCAGCAGCTACCCGGGCAGGGACTATCAAGAGACCCAGTACTTC. Its translation: CASSYPGRDYQETQYF. Complete variable domain (other parts from reference TRBV5-5 and TRBJ2-5): DAGVTQSPTHLIKTRGQQVTLRCSPISGHKSVSWYQQVLGQGPQFIFQYYEKEERGRGNFPDRFSARQFPNYSSELNVNALLLGDSALYLCASSYPGRDYQETQYFGPGTRLLVL.